These 10 T cell receptor beta chains share one sample of origin, sequenced in a study of T cells expressing NK-cell markers (TCRdb year 2020). Library preparation employed 5' RACE. The sequencer listed for this sample is Illumina HiSeq 2000. TCRdb reprocessed the reads and assigns one entry to each CDR3 protein sequence, leaving out DNA. The sample table includes around 180,000 distinct CDR3 sequences. Together, the top ten hold 20% of the sample. The source material was blood T cells: a sorted CD56 or NKG2C T cell subset, CD4+ or CD8+ T cells, or bulk PBMC T cells (not recorded which). The receptors here all came from a man aged 18-69 years in good health.

CDR3 loop: CATSSELNPGSYEQYF. This chain connects TRBV15 to TRBJ2-7; checking the TCRdb D call of TRBD1 is not possible without DNA. The V gene's germline CDR1 is LNHNV and CDR2 YYDKDF (reference sequence). This CDR3 is built from 16 residues.

The chain carries TRBV12-3 or TRBV12-4 and TRBJ2-7; the D gene TCRdb calls, TRBD1, cannot be checked with no DNA. The CDR3 runs to 13 residues. CDR3 protein: CASSSRDIYEQYF.

The gene calls are TRBV27 and TRBJ2-1; TCRdb names TRBD1, which stays unverified in the absence of DNA. The CDR3 contains 13 residues. The germline V gene encodes CDR1 MNHEY and CDR2 SMNVEV (reference sequence). The CDR3 loop reads CASSWDRSNEQFF.

The chain combines TRBV2 with TRBJ2-7; TCRdb outputs TRBD1, but without DNA this stays unchecked. Looked up from germline, CDR1 is SNHLY and CDR2 is FYNNEI. This CDR3 is built from 15 residues. The CDR3 sequence is CASMEGQGASYEQYF. Supplemented by reference TRBV2 and TRBJ2-7, the full variable domain reads EPEVTQTPSHQVTQMGQEVILRCVPISNHLYFYWYRQILGQKVEFLVSFYNNEISEKSEIFDDQFSVERPDGSNFTLKIRSTKLEDSAMYFCASMEGQGASYEQYFGPGTRLTVT.

The V gene is TRBV9, the J gene TRBJ2-3; the D call from TCRdb, TRBD1, cannot be confirmed without DNA. The CDR3 totals 15 residues. Germline assignment: CDR1 SGDLS and CDR2 YYNGEE. CDR3: CASSVGGHGSNTQYF.

This chain links TRBV9 with TRBJ1-2. Germline CDR1 is SGDLS and CDR2 is YYNGEE. The CDR3 has 13 amino acids. CDR3 amino acids: CASSVSAGSGYTF.

This chain uses TRBV24-1 with TRBJ2-5. The CDR3 has 15 residues. Germline V gene data show CDR1 as KGHDR and CDR2 as SFDVKD. The CDR3 spells CATSDLGRDQETQYF.

This chain joins TRBV6-5 and TRBJ1-1; the TCRdb call, TRBD1, lacks DNA for checking. Germline values: CDR1 MNHEY, CDR2 SVGAGI. The CDR3 extends over 14 amino acids. CDR3 loop: CASSYKGDTPEAFF.

The rearrangement links TRBV7-9 to TRBJ2-7. Germline CDR1 and CDR2: SEHNR and FQNEAQ (reference sequence). The CDR3 spans 15 residues. The CDR3: CASSSFDGFSYEQYF. Full variable domain (outside the CDR3, taken from reference TRBV7-9 and TRBJ2-7): DTGVSQNPRHKITKRGQNVTFRCDPISEHNRLYWYRQTLGQGPEFLTYFQNEAQLEKSRLLSDRFSAERPKGSFSTLEIQRTEQGDSAMYLCASSSFDGFSYEQYFGPGTRLTVT.

V gene TRBV12-3 or TRBV12-4 combines with J gene TRBJ2-3; TCRdb returns TRBD2, unconfirmable since there is no DNA. This CDR3 has 14 amino acids. The CDR3 sequence is CASSRLAFTDTQYF.